This entry describes one TCR beta chain. The sample originates from a study of blood T cell repertoires in COVID-19. For the study at large: Donors in the United States, Italy and Spain gave samples during acute or convalescent COVID-19. Sample material is recorded as cDNA or gDNA derived from T cells, B-cell-depleted T cells, or PBMCs.

Seattle-derived patients entered the study during active infection and were followed longitudinally. The CDR3 is 13 residues long. Trimming pared 5 bases from V and 1 base from J, leaving 8 bases between. CDR1 is SEHNR and CDR2 is FQNEAQ in the germline V gene (reference sequence). Per the original data handling: Reference gene primers were amplified, and this amplification served to estimate nucleated cell counts. Method: immunoSEQ multiplex PCR; TCRdb's copy keeps in-frame clones and lacks some. D and trimming were read from the DNA, whereas the V and J calls and clone size are those reported in that table. The sample shows 150,000 to 200,000 clones, just under 85% of them seen only once.

This sequence joins TRBV7-9 and TRBJ1-1; D not resolved. This sequence was found in a man aged 60 to 69 with COVID-19, enrolled during active disease. The sample taken for sequencing was peripheral blood. For the CDR3, the DNA is TGTGCCAGCAGCCCGGGGTGGAACACTGAAGCTTTCTTT. This encodes CASSPGWNTEAFF.